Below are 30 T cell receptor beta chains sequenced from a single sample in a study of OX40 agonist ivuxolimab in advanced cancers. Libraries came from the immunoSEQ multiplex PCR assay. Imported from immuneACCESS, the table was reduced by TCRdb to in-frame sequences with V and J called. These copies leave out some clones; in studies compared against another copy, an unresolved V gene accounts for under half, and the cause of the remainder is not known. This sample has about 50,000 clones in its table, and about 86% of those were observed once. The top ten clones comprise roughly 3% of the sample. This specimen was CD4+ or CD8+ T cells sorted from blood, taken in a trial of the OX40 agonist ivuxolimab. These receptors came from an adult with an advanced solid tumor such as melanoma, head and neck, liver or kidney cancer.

CDR3 sequence reads: CASSMGKGGYNEQFF. DNA of the CDR3: TGTGCCAGTAGTATGGGGAAAGGGGGGTACAATGAGCAGTTCTTC. The chain joins TRBV19 to TRBJ2-1, with D tentatively TRBD1 or TRBD2 (6 bases each). The CDR3 consists of 15 residues. V dropped 3 bases and J dropped 4 bases, with 13 bases sitting between them. The germline gives CDR1 LNHDA, CDR2 SQIVND (reference sequence).

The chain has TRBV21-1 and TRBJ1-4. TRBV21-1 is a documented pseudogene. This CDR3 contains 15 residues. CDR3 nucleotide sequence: TGTGCCAGCAGCAAAGGGGGAGAGGTAGGTGAAAAACTGTTTTTT. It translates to CASSKGGEVGEKLFF.

CDR3 nucleotides: TGTGCCAGTGTCGGCCACGGCGTACCCTACAATGAGCAGTTCTTC. Translation gives CASVGHGVPYNEQFF. V and J are TRBV6-6 and TRBJ2-1; the D is unclear. CDR1 and CDR2 (germline): MNHNY, SVGAGI (reference sequence). The V end lost 9 bases, the J end lost 2 bases, and 17 bases lay between the germline ends. This CDR3 region has 15 residues.

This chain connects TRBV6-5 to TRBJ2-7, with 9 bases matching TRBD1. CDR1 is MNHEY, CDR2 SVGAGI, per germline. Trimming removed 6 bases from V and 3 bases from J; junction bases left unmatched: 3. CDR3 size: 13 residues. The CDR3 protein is CASSSDRGYEQYF. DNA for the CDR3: TGTGCCAGCAGCTCGGACAGGGGCTACGAGCAGTACTTC.

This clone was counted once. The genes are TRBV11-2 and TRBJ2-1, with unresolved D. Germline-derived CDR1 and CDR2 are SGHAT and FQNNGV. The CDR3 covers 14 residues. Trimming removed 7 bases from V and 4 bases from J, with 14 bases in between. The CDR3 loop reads CASIPGPNYNEQFF. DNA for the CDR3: TGTGCCAGCATCCCAGGACCCAATTACAATGAGCAGTTCTTC. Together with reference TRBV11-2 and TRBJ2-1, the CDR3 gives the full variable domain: EAGVAQSPRYKIIEKRQSVAFWCNPISGHATLYWYQQILGQGPKLLIQFQNNGVVDDSQLPKDRFSAERLKGVDSTLKIQPAKLEDSAVYLCASIPGPNYNEQFFGPGTRLTVL.

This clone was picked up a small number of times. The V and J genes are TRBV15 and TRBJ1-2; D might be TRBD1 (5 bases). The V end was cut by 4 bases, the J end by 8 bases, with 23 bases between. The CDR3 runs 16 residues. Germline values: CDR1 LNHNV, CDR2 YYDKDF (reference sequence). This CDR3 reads CATSTLGEPGFGGYTF. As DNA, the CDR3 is TGTGCCACCAGCACCCTGGGGGAGCCTGGCTTCGGGGGCTACACCTTC.

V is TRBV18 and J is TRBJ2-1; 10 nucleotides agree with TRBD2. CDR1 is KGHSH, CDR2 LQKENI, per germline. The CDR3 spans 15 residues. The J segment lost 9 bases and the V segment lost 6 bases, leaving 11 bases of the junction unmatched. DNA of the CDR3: TGTGCCAGCTCGCAGAAGAGCGGGGGGGCCGCTGAGCAGTTCTTC. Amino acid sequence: CASSQKSGGAAEQFF.

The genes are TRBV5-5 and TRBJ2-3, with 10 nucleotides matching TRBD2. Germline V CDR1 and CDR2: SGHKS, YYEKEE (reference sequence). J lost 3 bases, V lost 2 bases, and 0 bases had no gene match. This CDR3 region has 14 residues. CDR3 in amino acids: CASSLAGGTDTQYF. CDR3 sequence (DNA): TGTGCCAGCAGCTTAGCGGGGGGGACAGATACGCAGTATTTT.

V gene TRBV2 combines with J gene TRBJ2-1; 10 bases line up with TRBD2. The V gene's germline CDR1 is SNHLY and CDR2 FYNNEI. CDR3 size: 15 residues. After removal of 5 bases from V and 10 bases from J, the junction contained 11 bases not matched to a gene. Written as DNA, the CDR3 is TGTGCCAGCAGTTCTCCTAGCGGGGGCCGGCGAGAGCAGTTCTTC. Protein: CASSSPSGGRREQFF.

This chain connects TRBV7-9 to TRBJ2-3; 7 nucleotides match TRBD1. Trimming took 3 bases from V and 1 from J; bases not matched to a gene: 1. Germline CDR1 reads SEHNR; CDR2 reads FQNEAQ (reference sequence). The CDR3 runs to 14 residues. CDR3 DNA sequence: TGTGCCAGCAGCTTCCAGGGGGGCACAGATACGCAGTATTTT. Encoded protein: CASSFQGGTDTQYF.

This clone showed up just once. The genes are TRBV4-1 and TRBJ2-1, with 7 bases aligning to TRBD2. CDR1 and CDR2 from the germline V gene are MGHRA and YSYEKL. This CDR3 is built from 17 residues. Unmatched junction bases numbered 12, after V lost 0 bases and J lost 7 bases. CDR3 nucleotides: TGCGCCAGCAGCCAAGACGGCTCTGGAGCGGGGTATAATGAGCAGTTCTTC. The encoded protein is CASSQDGSGAGYNEQFF.

This CDR3 reads CAISQTGEETQYF. The CDR3 bases are TGTGCCATCAGTCAGACAGGGGAAGAGACCCAGTACTTC. The V gene is TRBV10-3, the J gene TRBJ2-5; 8 bases line up with TRBD1. Germline values: CDR1 ENHRY, CDR2 SYGVKD. V was pared by 5 bases and J by 3 bases, with 2 bases of the junction left unmatched. CDR3 length: 13 residues.

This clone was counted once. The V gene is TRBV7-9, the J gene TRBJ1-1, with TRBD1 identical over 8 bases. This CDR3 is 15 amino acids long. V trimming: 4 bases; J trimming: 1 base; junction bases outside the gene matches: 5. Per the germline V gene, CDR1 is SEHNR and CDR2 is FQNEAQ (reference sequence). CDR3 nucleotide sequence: TGTGCCAGCAGCTGGACAGGGCGAGGGAACACTGAAGCTTTCTTT. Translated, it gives CASSWTGRGNTEAFF.

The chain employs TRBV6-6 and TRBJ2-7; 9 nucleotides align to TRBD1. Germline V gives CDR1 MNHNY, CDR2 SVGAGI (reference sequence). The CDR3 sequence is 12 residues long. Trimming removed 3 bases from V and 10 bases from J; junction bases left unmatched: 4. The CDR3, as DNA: TGTGCCAGCAGTTATGGGACAGGGAATCAGTACTTC. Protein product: CASSYGTGNQYF.

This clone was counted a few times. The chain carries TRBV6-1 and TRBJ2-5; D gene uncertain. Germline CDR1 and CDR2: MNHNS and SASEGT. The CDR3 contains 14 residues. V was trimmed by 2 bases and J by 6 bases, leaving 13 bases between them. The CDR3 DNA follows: TGTGCCAGCAGTGAAATTGTAGGGAAGAAGACCCAGTACTTC. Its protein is CASSEIVGKKTQYF.

CDR3 DNA: TGTGCCAGCAGCCCCGGACAGGGTGGGGATGGCTACACCTTC. It yields the protein CASSPGQGGDGYTF. J is TRBJ1-2 and V is TRBV4-2; TRBD1 agrees at 8 bases. With 4 bases clipped from V and 6 bases from J, the junction kept 7 bases outside the gene matches. Germline V gives CDR1 LGHNA, CDR2 YNFKEQ. The CDR3 totals 14 residues.

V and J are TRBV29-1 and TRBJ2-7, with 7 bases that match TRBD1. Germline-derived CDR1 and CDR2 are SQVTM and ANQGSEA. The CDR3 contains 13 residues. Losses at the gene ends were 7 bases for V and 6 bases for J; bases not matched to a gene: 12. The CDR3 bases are TGCAGCGGAACCAGGGGGTATACCTCCGAGCAGTACTTC. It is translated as CSGTRGYTSEQYF.

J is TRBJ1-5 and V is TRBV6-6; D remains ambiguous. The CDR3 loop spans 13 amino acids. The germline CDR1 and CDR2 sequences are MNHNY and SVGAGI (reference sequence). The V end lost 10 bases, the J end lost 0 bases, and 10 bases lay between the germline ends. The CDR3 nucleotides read TGTGCCACCACGACTTATAGCAATCAGCCCCAGCATTTT. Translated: CATTTYSNQPQHF.

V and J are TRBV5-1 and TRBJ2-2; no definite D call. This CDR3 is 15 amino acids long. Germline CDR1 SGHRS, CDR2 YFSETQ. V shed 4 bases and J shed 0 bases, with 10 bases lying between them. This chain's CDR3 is CASSPETTNTGELFF. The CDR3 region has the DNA TGCGCCAGCAGCCCCGAGACCACGAACACCGGGGAGCTGTTTTTT. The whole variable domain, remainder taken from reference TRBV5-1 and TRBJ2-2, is KAGVTQTPRYLIKTRGQQVTLSCSPISGHRSVSWYQQTPGQGLQFLFEYFSETQRNKGNFPGRFSGRQFSNSRSEMNVSTLELGDSALYLCASSPETTNTGELFFGEGSRLTVL.

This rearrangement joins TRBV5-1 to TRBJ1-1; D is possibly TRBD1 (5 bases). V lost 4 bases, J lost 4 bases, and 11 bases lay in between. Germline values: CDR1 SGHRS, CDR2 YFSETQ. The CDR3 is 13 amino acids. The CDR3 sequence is CASSTTGGTEAFF. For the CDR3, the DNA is TGCGCCAGCAGCACCACAGGCGGCACTGAAGCTTTCTTT.

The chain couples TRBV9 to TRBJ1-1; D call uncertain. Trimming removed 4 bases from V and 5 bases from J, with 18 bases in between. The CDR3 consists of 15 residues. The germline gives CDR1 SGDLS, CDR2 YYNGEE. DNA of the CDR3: TGTGCCAGCAGCCCCCAGGCGGGTGTGAGGACTGAAGCTTTCTTT. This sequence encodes CASSPQAGVRTEAFF.

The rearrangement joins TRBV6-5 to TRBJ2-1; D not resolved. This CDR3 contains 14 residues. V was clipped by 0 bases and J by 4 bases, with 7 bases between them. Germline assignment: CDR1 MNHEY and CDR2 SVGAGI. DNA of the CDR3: TGTGCCAGCAGTTACTCGCCAGAATACAATGAGCAGTTCTTC. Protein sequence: CASSYSPEYNEQFF.

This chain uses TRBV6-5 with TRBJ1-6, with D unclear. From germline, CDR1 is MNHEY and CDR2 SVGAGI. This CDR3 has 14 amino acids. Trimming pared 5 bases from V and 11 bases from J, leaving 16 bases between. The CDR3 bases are TGTGCCAGCAGTGAAGGTGTCTGGGGAACACCCCTCCACTTT. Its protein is CASSEGVWGTPLHF.

DNA of the CDR3: TGTGCCAGCAGTCCCCTGGACGAGCAGTACTTC. As protein: CASSPLDEQYF. The chain recombines TRBV6-1 with TRBJ2-7; no reliable D call. CDR3 length: 11 amino acids. Trimming removed 5 bases from V and 5 bases from J, with 7 bases in between. Germline V lookup: CDR1 MNHNS, CDR2 SASEGT.

CDR3: CASSLPTSGGSYNEQFF. In nucleotides, the CDR3 is TGTGCCAGCAGCCTCCCGACTAGCGGGGGCTCCTACAATGAGCAGTTCTTC. The rearrangement uses TRBV11-2 and TRBJ2-1; the match to TRBD2 covers 12 bases. Looked up from germline, CDR1 is SGHAT and CDR2 is FQNNGV. The V and J ends lost 5 bases and 0 bases, in that order; junction bases with no gene match: 5. The CDR3 length is 17 residues.

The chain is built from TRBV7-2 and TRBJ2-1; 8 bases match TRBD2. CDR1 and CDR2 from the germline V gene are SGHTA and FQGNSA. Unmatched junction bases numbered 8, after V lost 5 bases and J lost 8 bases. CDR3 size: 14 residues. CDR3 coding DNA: TGTGCCAGCAGCCTTGGACCGGGGGGGGATGAGCAGTTCTTC. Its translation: CASSLGPGGDEQFF.

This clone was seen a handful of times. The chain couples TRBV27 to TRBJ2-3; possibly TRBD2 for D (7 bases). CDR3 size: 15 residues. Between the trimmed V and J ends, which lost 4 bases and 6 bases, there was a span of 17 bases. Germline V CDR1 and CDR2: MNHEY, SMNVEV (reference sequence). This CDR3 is CASSSMGGPSDTQYF. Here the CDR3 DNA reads TGTGCCAGCAGTTCTATGGGGGGGCCCTCTGATACGCAGTATTTT.

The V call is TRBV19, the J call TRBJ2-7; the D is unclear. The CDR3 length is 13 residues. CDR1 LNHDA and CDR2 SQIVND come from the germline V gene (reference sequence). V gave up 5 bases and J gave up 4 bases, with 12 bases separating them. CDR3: CASSLASQYEQYF. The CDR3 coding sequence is TGTGCCAGTAGTTTAGCATCTCAATACGAGCAGTACTTC.

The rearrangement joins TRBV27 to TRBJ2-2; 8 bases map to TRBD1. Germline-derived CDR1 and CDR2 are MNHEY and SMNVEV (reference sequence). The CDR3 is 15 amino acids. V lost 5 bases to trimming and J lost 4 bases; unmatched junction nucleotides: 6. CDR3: CASSTATGGTGELFF. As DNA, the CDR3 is TGTGCCAGCAGTACCGCCACAGGGGGCACCGGGGAGCTGTTTTTT.

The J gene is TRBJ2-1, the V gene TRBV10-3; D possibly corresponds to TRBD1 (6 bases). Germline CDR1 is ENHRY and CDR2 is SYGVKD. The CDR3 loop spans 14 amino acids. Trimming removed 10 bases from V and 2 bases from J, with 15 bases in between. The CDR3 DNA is TGTGCCACAGGGGCTAGTCCCCCCTACAATGAGCAGTTCTTC. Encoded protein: CATGASPPYNEQFF.